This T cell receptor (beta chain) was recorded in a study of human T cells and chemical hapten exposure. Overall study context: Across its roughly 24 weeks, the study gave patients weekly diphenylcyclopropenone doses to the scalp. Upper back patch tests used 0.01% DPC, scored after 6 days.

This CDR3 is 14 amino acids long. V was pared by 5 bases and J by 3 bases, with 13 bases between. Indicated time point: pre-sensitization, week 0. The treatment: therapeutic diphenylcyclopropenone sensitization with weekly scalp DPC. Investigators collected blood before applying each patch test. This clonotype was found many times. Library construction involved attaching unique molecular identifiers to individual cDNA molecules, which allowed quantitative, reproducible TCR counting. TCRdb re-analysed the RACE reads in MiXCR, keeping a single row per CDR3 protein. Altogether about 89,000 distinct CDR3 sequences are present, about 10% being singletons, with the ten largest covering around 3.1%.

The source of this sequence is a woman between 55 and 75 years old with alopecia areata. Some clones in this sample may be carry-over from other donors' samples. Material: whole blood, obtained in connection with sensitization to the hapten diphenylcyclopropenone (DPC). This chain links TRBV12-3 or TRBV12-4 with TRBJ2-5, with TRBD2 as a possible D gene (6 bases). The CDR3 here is CASSPLAVKETQYF. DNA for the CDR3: TGTGCCAGCAGTCCATTAGCGGTTAAAGAGACCCAGTACTTC.